This T cell receptor beta chain was profiled in a study of blood T cell repertoires in COVID-19. Study-level information: Whether acute or convalescent, the COVID-19 samples came from the United States, Italy and Spain. In each case, the material was cDNA or gDNA derived from T cells, B-cell-depleted T cells, or PBMCs.

The CDR3 is 12 amino acids in total, end residues counted. Germline-derived CDR1 and CDR2 are LGHNA and YNFKEQ. Concerning this clone itself: The CDR3 ends on some other residue instead of the conserved phenylalanine or tryptophan, so this is likely a read error. No DNA is shown, since the ends of the CDR3 on it are uncertain; the CDR3 is the one TCRdb lists.

As processed by the authors: For nucleated cells, counts were estimated from reference gene primer amplification. Assay: immunoSEQ multiplex PCR; the TCRdb copy retains only in-frame clones and omits some. Clone size and the V and J calls come from that table; the DNA yielded D and trimming. The table includes about 98,000 clones, more than 70% detected once. The chain links TRBV4-2 to TRBJ1-2; the D call in the table, TRBD1, was not verified against the DNA. The specimen sequenced was peripheral blood. The TCR originated in a man between 65 and 79 years old with acute or convalescent COVID-19. Here the CDR3 reads CASSQDLAGECL.